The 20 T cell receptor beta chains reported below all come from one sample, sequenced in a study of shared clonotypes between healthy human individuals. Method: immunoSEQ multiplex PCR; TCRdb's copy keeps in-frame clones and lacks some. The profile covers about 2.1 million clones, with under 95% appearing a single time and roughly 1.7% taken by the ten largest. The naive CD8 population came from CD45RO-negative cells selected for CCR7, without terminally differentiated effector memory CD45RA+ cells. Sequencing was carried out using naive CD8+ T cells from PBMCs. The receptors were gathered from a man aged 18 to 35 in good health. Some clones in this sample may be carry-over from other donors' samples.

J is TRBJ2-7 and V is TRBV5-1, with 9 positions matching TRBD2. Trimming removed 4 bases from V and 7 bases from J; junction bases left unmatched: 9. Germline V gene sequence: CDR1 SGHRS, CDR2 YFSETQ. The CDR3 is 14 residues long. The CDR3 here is CASSIAGGPLEQYF. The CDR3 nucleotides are TGCGCCAGCAGCATCGCGGGAGGGCCATTGGAGCAGTACTTC.

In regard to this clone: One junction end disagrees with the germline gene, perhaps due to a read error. The CDR3 region has the DNA TGTGCCAGCAGCCAGGGGGGGGACTCCAAAGACTTC. This codes for CASSQGGDSKDF. The V gene is TRBV7-9, the J gene TRBJ2-5, with D perhaps assigned TRBD1 or TRBD2 (7 bases each). Germline V lookup: CDR1 SEHNR, CDR2 FQNEAQ (reference sequence). This CDR3 spans 12 amino acids.

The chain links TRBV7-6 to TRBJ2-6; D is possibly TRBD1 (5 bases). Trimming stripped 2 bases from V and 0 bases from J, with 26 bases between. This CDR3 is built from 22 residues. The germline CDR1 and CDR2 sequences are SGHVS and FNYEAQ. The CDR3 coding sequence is TGTGCCAGCAGCTTATCTTACCGCGACAGCAGTTTTCTTTCCTCTGGGGCCAACGTCCTGACTTTC. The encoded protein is CASSLSYRDSSFLSSGANVLTF.

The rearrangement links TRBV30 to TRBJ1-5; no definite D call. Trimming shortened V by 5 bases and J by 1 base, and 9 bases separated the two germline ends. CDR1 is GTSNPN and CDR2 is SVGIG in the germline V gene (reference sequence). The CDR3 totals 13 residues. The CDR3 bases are TGTGCCTGGGCCCTGGGGAGCAATCAGCCCCAGCATTTT. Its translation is CAWALGSNQPQHF. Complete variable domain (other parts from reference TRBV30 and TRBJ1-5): SQTIHQWPATLVQPVGSPLSLECTVEGTSNPNLYWYRQAAGRGLQLLFYSVGIGQISSEVPQNLSASRPQDRQFILSSKKLLLSDSGFYLCAWALGSNQPQHFGDGTRLSIL.

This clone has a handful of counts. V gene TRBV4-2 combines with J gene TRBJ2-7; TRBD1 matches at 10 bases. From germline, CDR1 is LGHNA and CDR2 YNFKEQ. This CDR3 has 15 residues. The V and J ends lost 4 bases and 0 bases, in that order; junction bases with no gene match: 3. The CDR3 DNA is TGTGCCAGCAGCCCAGGACAGGGGGGCTCCTACGAGCAGTACTTC. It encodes CASSPGQGGSYEQYF.

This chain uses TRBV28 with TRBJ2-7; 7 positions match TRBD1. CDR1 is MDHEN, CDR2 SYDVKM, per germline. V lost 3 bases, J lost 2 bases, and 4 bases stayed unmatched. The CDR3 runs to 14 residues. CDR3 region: CASSFTGAPYEQYF. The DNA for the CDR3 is TGTGCCAGCAGTTTCACAGGGGCCCCCTACGAGCAGTACTTC.

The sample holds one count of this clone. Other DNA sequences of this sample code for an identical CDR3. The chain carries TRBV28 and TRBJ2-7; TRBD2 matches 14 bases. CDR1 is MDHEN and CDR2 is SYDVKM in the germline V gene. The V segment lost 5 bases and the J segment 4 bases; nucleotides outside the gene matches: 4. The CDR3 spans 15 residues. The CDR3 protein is CASSPRLAGGYEQYF. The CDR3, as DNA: TGTGCCAGCAGTCCTAGACTAGCGGGAGGGTACGAGCAGTACTTC.

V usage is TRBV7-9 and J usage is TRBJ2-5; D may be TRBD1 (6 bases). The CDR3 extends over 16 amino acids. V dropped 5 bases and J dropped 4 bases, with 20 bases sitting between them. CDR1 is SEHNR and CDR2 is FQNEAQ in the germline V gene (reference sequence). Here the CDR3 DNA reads TGTGCCAGCAGCATTTTCACAGGGAAAGTAGGAGAGACCCAGTACTTC. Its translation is CASSIFTGKVGETQYF.

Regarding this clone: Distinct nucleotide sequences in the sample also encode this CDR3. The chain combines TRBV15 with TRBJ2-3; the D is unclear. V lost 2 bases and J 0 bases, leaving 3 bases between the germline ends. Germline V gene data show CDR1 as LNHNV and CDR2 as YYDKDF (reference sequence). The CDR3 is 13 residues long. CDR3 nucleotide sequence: TGTGCCACCAGCAGAAGTAGCACAGATACGCAGTATTTT. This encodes CATSRSSTDTQYF.

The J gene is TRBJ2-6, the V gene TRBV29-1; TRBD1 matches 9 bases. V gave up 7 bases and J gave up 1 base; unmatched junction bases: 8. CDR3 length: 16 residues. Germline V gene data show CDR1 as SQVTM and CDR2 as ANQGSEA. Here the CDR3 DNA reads TGCAGCGCCCGGACAGGGGTGATATCTGGGGCCAACGTCCTGACTTTC. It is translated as CSARTGVISGANVLTF.

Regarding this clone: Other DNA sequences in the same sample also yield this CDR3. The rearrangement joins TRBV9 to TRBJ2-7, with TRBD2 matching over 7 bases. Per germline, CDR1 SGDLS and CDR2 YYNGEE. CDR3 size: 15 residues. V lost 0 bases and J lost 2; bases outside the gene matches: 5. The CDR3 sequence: CASSVAASGAYEQYF. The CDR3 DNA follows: TGTGCCAGCAGCGTAGCCGCTAGCGGTGCCTACGAGCAGTACTTC.

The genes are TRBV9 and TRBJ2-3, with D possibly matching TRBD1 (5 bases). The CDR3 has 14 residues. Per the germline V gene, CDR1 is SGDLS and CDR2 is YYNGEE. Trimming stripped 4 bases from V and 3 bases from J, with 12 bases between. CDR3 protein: CASSHPGITDTQYF. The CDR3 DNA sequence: TGTGCCAGCAGCCATCCAGGGATTACAGATACGCAGTATTTT.

CDR3 in amino acids: CASGLAPSTDTQYF. CDR3 DNA: TGTGCCAGCGGACTAGCCCCTAGCACAGATACGCAGTATTTT. The chain joins TRBV6-6 to TRBJ2-3, with 8 bases lining up with TRBD2. There are 14 residues in the CDR3. V lost 8 bases, J lost 0 bases, and 4 bases stayed unmatched. Germline CDR1 MNHNY, CDR2 SVGAGI (reference sequence).

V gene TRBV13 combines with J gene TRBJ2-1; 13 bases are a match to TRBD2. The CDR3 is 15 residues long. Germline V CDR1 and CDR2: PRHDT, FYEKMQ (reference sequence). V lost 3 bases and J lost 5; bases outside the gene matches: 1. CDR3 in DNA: TGTGCCAGCAGCTTTGGGACTAGCGGGAACAATGAGCAGTTCTTC. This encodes CASSFGTSGNNEQFF. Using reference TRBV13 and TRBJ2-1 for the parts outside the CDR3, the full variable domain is AAGVIQSPRHLIKEKRETATLKCYPIPRHDTVYWYQQGPGQDPQFLISFYEKMQSDKGSIPDRFSAQQFSDYHSELNMSSLELGDSALYFCASSFGTSGNNEQFFGPGTRLTVL.

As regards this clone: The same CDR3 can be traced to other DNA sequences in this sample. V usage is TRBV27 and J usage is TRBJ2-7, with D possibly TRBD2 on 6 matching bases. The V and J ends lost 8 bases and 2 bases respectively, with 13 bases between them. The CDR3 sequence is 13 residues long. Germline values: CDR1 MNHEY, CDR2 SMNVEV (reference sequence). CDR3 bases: TGTGCCAGCGGGGCGGGACGTACCTACGAGCAGTACTTC. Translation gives CASGAGRTYEQYF.

The CDR3 bases are TGTGCCAGCAGTGATGTGGGACAGGGTCACGACTATGGCTACACCTTC. Translation: CASSDVGQGHDYGYTF. This chain joins TRBV6-1 and TRBJ1-2; 9 bases map to TRBD1. The germline gives CDR1 MNHNS, CDR2 SASEGT. The trim removed 3 bases at V and 3 bases at J, leaving 8 bases unmatched. This CDR3 has 16 amino acids.

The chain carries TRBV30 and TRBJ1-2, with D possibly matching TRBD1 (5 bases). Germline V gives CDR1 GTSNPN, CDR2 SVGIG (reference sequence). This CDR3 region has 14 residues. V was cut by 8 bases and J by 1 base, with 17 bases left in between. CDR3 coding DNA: TGTGCCCGGACACTCCGGAGGTTTAACTATGGCTACACCTTC. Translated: CARTLRRFNYGYTF.

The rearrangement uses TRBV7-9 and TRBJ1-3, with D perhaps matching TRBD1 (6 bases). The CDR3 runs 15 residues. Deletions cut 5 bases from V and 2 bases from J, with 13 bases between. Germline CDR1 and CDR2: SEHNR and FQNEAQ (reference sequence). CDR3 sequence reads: CASSNRQDPGNTIYF. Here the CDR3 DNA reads TGTGCCAGCAGCAACAGACAGGACCCTGGAAACACCATATATTTT.

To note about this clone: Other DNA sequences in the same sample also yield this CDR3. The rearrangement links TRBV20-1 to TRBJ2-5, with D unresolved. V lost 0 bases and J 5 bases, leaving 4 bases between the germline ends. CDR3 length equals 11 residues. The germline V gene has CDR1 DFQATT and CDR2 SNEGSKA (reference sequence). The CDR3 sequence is CSAREAETQYF. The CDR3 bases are TGCAGTGCTAGAGAAGCGGAGACCCAGTACTTC.

CDR3 bases: TGTGCCAGCAGCCACCACCCCGGGGAGGCCCAGCATTTT. Protein sequence: CASSHHPGEAQHF. This sequence joins TRBV14 and TRBJ1-5; no clear D. V shed 3 bases and J shed 11 bases, with 14 bases lying between them. The CDR3 covers 13 residues. Germline values: CDR1 SGHDN, CDR2 FVKESK.